This TCR beta chain derives from a study of shared clonotypes between healthy human individuals. TCRdb keeps only in-frame clones here, not all; method: immunoSEQ multiplex PCR. The sample lists around 1.1 million clones, around three quarters occurring once. Remarks on this clone: No antigen is known for it.

Germline values: CDR1 SGHRS, CDR2 YFSETQ. The CDR3 totals 12 residues. V lost 4 bases and J lost 4, with 7 bases in between. Whole-study findings and limits: Larger estimated richness was generally seen in naive subsets than in memory subsets.

This sequence was found in a man aged 18-30 years in good health. Some clones in this sample may be carry-over from other donors' samples. The chain couples TRBV5-1 to TRBJ2-3, with no clear D. Sequencing used memory CD4+ T cells from PBMCs. Described subset: CD45RA-negative fraction. CDR3 coding DNA: TGCGCCAGCAGCGCCCTGGCAGATACGCAGTATTTT. Translating gives CASSALADTQYF.